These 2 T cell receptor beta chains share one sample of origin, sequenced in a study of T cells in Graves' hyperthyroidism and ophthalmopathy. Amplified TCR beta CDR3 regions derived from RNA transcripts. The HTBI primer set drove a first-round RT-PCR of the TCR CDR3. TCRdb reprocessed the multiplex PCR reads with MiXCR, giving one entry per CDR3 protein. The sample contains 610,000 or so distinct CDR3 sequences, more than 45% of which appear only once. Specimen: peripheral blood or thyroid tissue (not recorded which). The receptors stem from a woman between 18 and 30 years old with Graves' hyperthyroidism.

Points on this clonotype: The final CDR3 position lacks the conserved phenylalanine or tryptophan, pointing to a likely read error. The CDR3 bases are TGTGCCAGCAGCCGCCCGGGGAATCAGCCCCAGCATCTT. Amino acid sequence: CASSRPGNQPQHL. The gene calls are TRBV6-5 and TRBJ1-5; D gene uncertain. Germline V CDR1 and CDR2: MNHEY, SVGAGI. Trimming stripped 6 bases from V and 4 bases from J, with 10 bases between. The CDR3 covers 13 residues.

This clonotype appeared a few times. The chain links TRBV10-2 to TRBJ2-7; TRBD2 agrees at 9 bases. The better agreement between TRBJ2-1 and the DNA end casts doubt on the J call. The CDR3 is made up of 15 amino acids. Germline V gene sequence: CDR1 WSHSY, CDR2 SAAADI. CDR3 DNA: TGCGCCAGCAGTGAGTCGGCGGGAGGGTCCAATGAGCAGTTCTTC. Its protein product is CASSESAGGSNEQFF.